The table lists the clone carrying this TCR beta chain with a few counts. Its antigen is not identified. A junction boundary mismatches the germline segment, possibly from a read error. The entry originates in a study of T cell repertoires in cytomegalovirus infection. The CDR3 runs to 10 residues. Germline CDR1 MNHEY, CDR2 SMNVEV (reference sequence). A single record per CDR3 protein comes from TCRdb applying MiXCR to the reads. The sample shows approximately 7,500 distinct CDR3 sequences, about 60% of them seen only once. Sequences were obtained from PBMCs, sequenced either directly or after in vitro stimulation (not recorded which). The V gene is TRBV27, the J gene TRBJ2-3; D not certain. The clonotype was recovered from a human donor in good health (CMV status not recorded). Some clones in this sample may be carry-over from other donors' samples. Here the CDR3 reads CARHGNTPYF. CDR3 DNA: TGTGCCCGTCACGGAAATACGCCGTATTTT.